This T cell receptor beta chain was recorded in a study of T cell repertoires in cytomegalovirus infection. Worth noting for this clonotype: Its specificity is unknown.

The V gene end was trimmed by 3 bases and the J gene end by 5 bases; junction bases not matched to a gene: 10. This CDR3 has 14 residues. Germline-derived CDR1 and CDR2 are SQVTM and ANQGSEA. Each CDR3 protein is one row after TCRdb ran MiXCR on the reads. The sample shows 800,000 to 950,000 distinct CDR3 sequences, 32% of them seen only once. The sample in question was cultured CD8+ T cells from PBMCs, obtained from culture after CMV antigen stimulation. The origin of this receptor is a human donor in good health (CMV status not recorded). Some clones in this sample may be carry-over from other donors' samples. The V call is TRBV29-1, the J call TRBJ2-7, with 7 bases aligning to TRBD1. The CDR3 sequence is CSVDNRGREHEQYF. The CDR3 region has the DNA TGCAGCGTTGACAACAGGGGACGAGAGCACGAGCAGTACTTC.